This T cell receptor beta chain was found in a study of T cell changes during pregnancy in multiple sclerosis. The method was immunoSEQ multiplex PCR; TCRdb's version includes in-frame clones alone and lacks a portion of them. The sample includes about 40,000 clones, less than 90% of them seen just once. The CDR3 consists of 13 residues. Germline V gene lookup returns CDR1 MGHDK and CDR2 SYGVNS. Trimming shortened V by 6 bases and J by 4 bases, and 12 bases separated the two germline ends. The receptor comes from a female donor with multiple sclerosis, enrolled in a pregnancy study. V and J are TRBV25-1 and TRBJ1-1; maybe TRBD1 (6 bases). Material: CD4+ T cells from peripheral blood mononuclear cells, obtained in the second trimester of pregnancy. For the CDR3, the DNA is TGTGCCAGCAGGGTCCAGGGGATCACTGAAGCTTTCTTT. Its protein is CASRVQGITEAFF.